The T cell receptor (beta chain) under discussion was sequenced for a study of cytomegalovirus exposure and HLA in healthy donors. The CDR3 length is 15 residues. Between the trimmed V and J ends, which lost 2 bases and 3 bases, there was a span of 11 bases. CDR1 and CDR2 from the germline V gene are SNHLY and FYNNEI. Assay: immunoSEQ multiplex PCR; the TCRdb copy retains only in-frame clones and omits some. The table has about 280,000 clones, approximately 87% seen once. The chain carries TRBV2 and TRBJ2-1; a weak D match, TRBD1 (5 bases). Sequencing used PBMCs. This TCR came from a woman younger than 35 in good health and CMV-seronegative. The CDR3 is CASSEFDSLYNEQFF. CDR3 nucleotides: TGTGCCAGCAGTGAATTTGACAGTCTCTACAATGAGCAGTTCTTC.